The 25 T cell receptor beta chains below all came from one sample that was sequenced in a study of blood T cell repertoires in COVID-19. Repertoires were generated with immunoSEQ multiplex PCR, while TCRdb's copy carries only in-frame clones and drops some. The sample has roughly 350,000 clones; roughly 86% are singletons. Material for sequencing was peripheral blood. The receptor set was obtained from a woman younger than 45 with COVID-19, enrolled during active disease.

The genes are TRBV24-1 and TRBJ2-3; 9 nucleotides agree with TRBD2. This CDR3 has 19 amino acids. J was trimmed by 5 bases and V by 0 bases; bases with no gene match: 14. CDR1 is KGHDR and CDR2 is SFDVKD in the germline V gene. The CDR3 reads CATSDLRTDSGSPLDTQYF. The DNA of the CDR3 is TGTGCCACCAGTGATTTGAGGACGGATAGCGGGAGCCCCTTAGATACGCAGTATTTT.

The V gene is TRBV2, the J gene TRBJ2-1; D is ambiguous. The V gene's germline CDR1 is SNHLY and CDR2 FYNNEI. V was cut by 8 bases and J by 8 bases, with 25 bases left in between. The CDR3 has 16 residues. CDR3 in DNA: TGTGCCAGCCGTCCCGCCGCATTAGTAAGATTCGATGAGCAGTTCTTC. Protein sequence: CASRPAALVRFDEQFF.

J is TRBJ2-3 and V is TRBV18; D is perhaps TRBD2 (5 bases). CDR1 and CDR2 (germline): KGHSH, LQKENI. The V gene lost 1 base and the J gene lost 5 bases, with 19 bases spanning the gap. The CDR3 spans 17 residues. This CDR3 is CASSPLPRGTYRDTQYF. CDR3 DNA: TGTGCCAGCTCACCACTCCCACGGGGAACATATAGAGATACGCAGTATTTT.

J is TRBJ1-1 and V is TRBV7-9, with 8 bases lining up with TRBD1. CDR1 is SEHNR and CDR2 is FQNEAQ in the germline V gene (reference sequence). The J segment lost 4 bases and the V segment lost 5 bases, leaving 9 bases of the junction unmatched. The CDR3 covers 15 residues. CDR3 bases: TGTGCCAGCAGCCCCAGGACAGGGTTTGGCACTGAAGCTTTCTTT. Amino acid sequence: CASSPRTGFGTEAFF.

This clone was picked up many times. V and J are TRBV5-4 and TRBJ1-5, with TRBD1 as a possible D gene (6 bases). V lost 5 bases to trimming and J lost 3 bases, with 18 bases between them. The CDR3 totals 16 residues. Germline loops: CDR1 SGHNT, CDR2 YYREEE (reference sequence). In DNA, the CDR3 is TGTGCCAGCAGGGGACGTGGCCACAGGGTCAATCAGCCCCAGCATTTT. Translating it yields CASRGRGHRVNQPQHF.

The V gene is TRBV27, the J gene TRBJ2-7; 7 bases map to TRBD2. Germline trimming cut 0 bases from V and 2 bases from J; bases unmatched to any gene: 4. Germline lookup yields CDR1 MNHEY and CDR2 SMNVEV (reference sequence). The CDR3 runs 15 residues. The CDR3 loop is CASSLSVGGAYEQYF. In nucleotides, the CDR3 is TGTGCCAGCAGTTTATCGGTGGGGGGGGCCTACGAGCAGTACTTC.

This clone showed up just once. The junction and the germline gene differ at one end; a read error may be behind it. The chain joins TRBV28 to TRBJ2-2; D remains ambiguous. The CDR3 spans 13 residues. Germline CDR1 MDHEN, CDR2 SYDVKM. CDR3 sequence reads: CASSVSPFRVAGF. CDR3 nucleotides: TGTGCCAGCAGTGTATCACCCTTCAGAGTAGCCGGGTTT.

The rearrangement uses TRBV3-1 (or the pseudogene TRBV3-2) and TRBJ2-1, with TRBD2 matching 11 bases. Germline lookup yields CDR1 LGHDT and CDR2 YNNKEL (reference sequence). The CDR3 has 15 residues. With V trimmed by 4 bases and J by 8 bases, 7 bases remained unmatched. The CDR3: CASSLTSGRRDEQFF. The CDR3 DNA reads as TGTGCCAGCAGCCTAACTAGCGGGAGACGCGATGAGCAGTTCTTC.

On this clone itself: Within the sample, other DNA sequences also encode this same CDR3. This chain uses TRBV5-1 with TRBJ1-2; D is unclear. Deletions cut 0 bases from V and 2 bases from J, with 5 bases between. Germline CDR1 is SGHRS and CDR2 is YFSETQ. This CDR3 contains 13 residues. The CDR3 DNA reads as TGCGCCAGCAGCTTGGGTCAGAACTATGGCTACACCTTC. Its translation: CASSLGQNYGYTF.

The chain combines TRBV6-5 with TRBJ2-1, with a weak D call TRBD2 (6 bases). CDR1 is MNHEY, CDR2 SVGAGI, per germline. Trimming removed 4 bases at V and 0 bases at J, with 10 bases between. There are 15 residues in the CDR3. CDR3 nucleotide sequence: TGTGCCAGCAGTTTGGGGGGACCCTCCTACAATGAGCAGTTCTTC. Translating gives CASSLGGPSYNEQFF.

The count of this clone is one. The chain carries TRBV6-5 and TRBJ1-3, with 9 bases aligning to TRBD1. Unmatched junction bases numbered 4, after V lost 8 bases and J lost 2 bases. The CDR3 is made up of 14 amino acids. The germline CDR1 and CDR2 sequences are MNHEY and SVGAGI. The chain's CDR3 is CASRTGEAGNTIYF. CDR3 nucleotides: TGTGCCAGCCGGACAGGGGAGGCTGGAAACACCATATATTTT.

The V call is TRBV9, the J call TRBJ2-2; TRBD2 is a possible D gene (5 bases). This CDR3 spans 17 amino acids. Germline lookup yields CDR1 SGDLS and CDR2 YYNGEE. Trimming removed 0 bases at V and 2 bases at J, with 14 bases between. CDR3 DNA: TGTGCCAGCAGCGTAGTGGGGAGCCGGTTAAACACCGGGGAGCTGTTTTTT. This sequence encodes CASSVVGSRLNTGELFF. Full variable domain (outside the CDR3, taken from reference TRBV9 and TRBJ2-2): DSGVTQTPKHLITATGQRVTLRCSPRSGDLSVYWYQQSLDQGLQFLIQYYNGEERAKGNILERFSAQQFPDLHSELNLSSLELGDSALYFCASSVVGSRLNTGELFFGEGSRLTVL.

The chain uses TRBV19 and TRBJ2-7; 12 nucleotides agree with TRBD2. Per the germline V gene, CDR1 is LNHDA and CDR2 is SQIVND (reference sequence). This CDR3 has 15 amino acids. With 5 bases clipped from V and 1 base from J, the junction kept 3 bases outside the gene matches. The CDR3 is CASSAGLAGSYEQYF. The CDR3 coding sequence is TGTGCCAGTAGTGCGGGACTAGCGGGTTCCTACGAGCAGTACTTC.

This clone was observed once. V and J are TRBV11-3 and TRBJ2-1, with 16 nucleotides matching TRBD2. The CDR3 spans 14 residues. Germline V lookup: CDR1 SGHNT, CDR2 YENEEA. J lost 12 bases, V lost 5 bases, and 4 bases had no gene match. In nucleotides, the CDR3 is TGTGCCAGCAGCCCAGGGACTAGCGGGAGGGGGCAGTTCTTC. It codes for CASSPGTSGRGQFF.

CDR3 nucleotide sequence: TGTGCCAGCAGCTTAGGGGACCTGCCACGGGGGAGAGATGGCTACACCTTC. It is translated as CASSLGDLPRGRDGYTF. V gene TRBV11-2 combines with J gene TRBJ1-2, with D possibly matching TRBD1 (5 bases). Trimming removed 1 base from V and 6 bases from J, with 21 bases in between. This CDR3 has 17 residues. Germline V gene sequence: CDR1 SGHAT, CDR2 FQNNGV.

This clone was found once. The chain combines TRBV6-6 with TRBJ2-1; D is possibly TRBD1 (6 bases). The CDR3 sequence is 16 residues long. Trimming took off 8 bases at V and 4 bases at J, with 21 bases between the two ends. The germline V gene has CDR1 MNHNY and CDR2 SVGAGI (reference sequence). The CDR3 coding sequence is TGTGCCAGCGATTACAGGGTTGGAAGCGGTTACAATGAGCAGTTCTTC. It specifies CASDYRVGSGYNEQFF.

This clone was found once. The CDR3 sequence: CASSALAPNTGELFF. The CDR3 coding sequence is TGTGCCAGCAGCGCCCTAGCGCCGAACACCGGGGAGCTGTTTTTT. This rearrangement joins TRBV6-2 or TRBV6-3 to TRBJ2-2; possibly TRBD2 for D (6 bases). The CDR3 extends over 15 amino acids. In germline, CDR1 is MNHEY, CDR2 SVGEGT. Trimming shortened V by 6 bases and J by 0 bases, and 11 bases separated the two germline ends.

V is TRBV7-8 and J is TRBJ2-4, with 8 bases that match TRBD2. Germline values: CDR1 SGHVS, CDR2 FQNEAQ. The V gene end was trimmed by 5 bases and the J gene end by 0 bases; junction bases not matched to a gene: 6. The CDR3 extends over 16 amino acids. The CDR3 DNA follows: TGTGCCAGCAGCCGAGTAGCGGGGTTAGCCAAAAACATTCAGTACTTC. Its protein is CASSRVAGLAKNIQYF.

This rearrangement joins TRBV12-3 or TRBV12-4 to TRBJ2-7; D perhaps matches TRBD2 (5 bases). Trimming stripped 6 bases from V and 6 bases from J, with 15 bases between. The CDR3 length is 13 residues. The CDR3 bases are TGTGCCAGCAGCCCGACGAGGGTCGGCGAGCAGTACTTC. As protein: CASSPTRVGEQYF.

This CDR3 reads CASSPFWNTEAFF. In DNA form, the CDR3 reads TGTGCCAGCAGCCCTTTTTGGAACACTGAAGCTTTCTTT. V usage is TRBV6-6 and J usage is TRBJ1-1; no reliable D call. Trimming took 6 bases from V and 1 from J, leaving 9 bases between them. CDR1 is MNHNY and CDR2 is SVGAGI in the germline V gene (reference sequence). This CDR3 is 13 amino acids long.

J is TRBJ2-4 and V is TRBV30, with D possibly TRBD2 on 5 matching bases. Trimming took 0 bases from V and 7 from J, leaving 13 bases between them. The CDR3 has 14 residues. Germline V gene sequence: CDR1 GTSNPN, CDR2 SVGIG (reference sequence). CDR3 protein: CAWSVPGGANIQYF. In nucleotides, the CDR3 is TGTGCCTGGAGTGTCCCCGGAGGTGCGAACATTCAGTACTTC. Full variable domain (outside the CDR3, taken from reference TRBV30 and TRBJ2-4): SQTIHQWPATLVQPVGSPLSLECTVEGTSNPNLYWYRQAAGRGLQLLFYSVGIGQISSEVPQNLSASRPQDRQFILSSKKLLLSDSGFYLCAWSVPGGANIQYFGAGTRLSVL.

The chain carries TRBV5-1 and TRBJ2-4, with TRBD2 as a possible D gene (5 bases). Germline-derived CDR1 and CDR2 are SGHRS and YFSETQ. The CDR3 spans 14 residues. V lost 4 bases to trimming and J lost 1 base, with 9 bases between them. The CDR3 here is CASSREEAKNIQYF. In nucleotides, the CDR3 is TGCGCCAGCAGCCGGGAAGAGGCCAAAAACATTCAGTACTTC.

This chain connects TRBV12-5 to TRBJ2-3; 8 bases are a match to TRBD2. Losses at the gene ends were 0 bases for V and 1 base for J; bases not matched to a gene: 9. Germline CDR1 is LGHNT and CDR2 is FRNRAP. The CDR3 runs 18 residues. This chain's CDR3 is CASGLVRDGLAGTDTQYF. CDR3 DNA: TGTGCTAGTGGTTTGGTAAGGGACGGACTAGCTGGCACAGATACGCAGTATTTT.

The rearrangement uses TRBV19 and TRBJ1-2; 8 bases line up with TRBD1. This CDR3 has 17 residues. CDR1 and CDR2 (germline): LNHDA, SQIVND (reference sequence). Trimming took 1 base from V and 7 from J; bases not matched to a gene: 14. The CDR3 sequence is CASSIAEGTGLLGGYTF. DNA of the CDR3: TGTGCCAGTAGTATAGCCGAGGGGACAGGCCTACTCGGTGGCTACACCTTC.

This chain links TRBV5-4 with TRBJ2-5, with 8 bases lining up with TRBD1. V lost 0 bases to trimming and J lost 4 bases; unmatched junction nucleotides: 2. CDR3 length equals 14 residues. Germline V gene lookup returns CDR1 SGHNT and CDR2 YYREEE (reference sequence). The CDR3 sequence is CASSLVDRGETQYF. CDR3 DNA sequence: TGTGCCAGCAGCTTGGTCGACAGGGGAGAGACCCAGTACTTC.